This passage covers 31 T cell receptor beta chains from one sample sequenced in a study of T cells after yellow fever vaccination. Each CDR3 protein gets one entry after TCRdb re-called the 5' RACE reads with MiXCR. The repertoire holds more than 200,000 distinct CDR3 sequences, about 3.9% seen once, with 19% in the top ten. This specimen was PBMCs, taken 15 days after the yellow fever booster vaccination. The receptor set was obtained from a man aged 18 to 30 who received the YFV17D yellow fever vaccine.

This clonotype has a count of ten or more. The chain uses TRBV2 and TRBJ2-7, with 9 bases lining up with TRBD2. CDR1 is SNHLY, CDR2 FYNNEI, per germline. The V segment lost 3 bases and the J segment 3 bases; nucleotides outside the gene matches: 3. The CDR3 sequence is 14 residues long. The CDR3: CASSEAAGGYEQYV. The CDR3 coding sequence is TGTGCCAGCAGTGAGGCAGCGGGGGGCTACGAGCAGTACGTC.

There are many counts of this clonotype. The J gene is TRBJ2-1, the V gene TRBV10-3; 8 bases match TRBD1. The CDR3 runs to 12 residues. CDR1 and CDR2 from the germline V gene are ENHRY and SYGVKD. V gave up 11 bases and J gave up 5 bases; unmatched junction bases: 5. CDR3 sequence reads: CAARTGNNEQFF. CDR3 nucleotide sequence: TGTGCCGCCAGGACAGGGAACAATGAGCAGTTCTTC.

This clonotype has a count of ten or more. V and J are TRBV7-9 and TRBJ2-1, with D possibly TRBD2 on 6 matching bases. The CDR3 is made up of 15 amino acids. With 5 bases removed from V and 4 bases from J, the gap between germline ends came to 15 bases. CDR1 and CDR2 from the germline V gene are SEHNR and FQNEAQ (reference sequence). CDR3 coding DNA: TGTGCCAGCAGCCCCCGGGGGACTTGGTACAATGAGCAGTTCTTC. Amino acids: CASSPRGTWYNEQFF. Using reference TRBV7-9 and TRBJ2-1 for the parts outside the CDR3, the full variable domain is DTGVSQNPRHKITKRGQNVTFRCDPISEHNRLYWYRQTLGQGPEFLTYFQNEAQLEKSRLLSDRFSAERPKGSFSTLEIQRTEQGDSAMYLCASSPRGTWYNEQFFGPGTRLTVL.

This clonotype was recorded many times. The rearrangement links TRBV12-3 or TRBV12-4 to TRBJ1-1, with D unclear. Trimming left V 6 bases short and J 6 bases short, with 14 bases between. The CDR3 is 13 amino acids. The CDR3 DNA is TGTGCCAGCAGCCCCCAGGTGTTCGCTGAAGCTTTCTTT. Its protein product is CASSPQVFAEAFF.

This clonotype was found many times. The chain uses TRBV7-9 and TRBJ2-2; D tentatively reads TRBD1 or TRBD2 (5 bases each). CDR3 size: 17 residues. Between the trimmed V and J ends, which lost 4 bases and 6 bases, there was a span of 21 bases. The V gene's germline CDR1 is SEHNR and CDR2 FQNEAQ (reference sequence). The CDR3 loop reads CASSYARDASLAGELFF. For the CDR3, the DNA is TGTGCCAGCAGCTACGCTCGGGACGCCTCATTGGCCGGGGAGCTGTTTTTT.

This clonotype came up many times. This chain joins TRBV5-1 and TRBJ1-5; 10 nucleotides match TRBD1. The CDR3 sequence is 14 residues long. V trimming: 4 bases; J trimming: 5 bases; junction bases outside the gene matches: 3. The germline V gene has CDR1 SGHRS and CDR2 YFSETQ. The CDR3 loop reads CASSLGQGDQPQHF. DNA of the CDR3: TGCGCCAGCAGCCTCGGACAGGGGGATCAGCCCCAGCATTTT.

This clonotype was seen a handful of times. V usage is TRBV12-3 or TRBV12-4 and J usage is TRBJ1-1; possible D gene TRBD1, 5 bases. Between the trimmed V and J ends, which lost 6 bases and 3 bases, there was a span of 14 bases. The CDR3 extends over 14 amino acids. The CDR3 loop is CASRRETDYTEAFF. The DNA of the CDR3 is TGTGCCAGCAGACGAGAGACAGATTACACTGAAGCTTTCTTT.

This clonotype was detected ten times or more. The CDR3 DNA follows: TGTGCCAGCAGCTTAGTTGGCACTAGCGGGGGGGCCAGTGAGCAGTTCTTC. Protein sequence: CASSLVGTSGGASEQFF. The V gene is TRBV7-2, the J gene TRBJ2-1, with TRBD2 matching over 13 bases. Looked up from germline, CDR1 is SGHTA and CDR2 is FQGNSA. This CDR3 has 17 residues. V lost 1 base, J lost 9 bases, and 9 bases stayed unmatched.

This clonotype was seen many times. The gene calls are TRBV11-2 and TRBJ2-5; 7 nucleotides line up with TRBD1. The CDR3 has 17 residues. Germline-derived CDR1 and CDR2 are SGHAT and FQNNGV. The ends lost 1 base at V and 4 bases at J; junction bases unmatched: 12. The CDR3 sequence is CASSLGALTGYGETQYF. The CDR3 DNA sequence: TGTGCCAGCAGCTTAGGGGCCCTGACAGGGTATGGAGAGACCCAGTACTTC.

The table lists this clonotype with many counts. The gene calls are TRBV20-1 and TRBJ2-2; 7 bases match TRBD1. This CDR3 has 17 amino acids. J lost 6 bases, V lost 0 bases, and 13 bases had no gene match. Germline CDR1 is DFQATT and CDR2 is SNEGSKA (reference sequence). DNA of the CDR3: TGCAGTGCTAGAGATCTGCGAGGGGGCCCAACTCCCGGGGAGCTGTTTTTT. It codes for CSARDLRGGPTPGELFF.

In its sample, this clonotype was seen many times. The chain carries TRBV6-6 and TRBJ2-1; D gene uncertain. Looked up from germline, CDR1 is MNHNY and CDR2 is SVGAGI (reference sequence). Trimming shortened V by 2 bases and J by 6 bases, and 8 bases separated the two germline ends. The CDR3 runs to 13 residues. Here the CDR3 DNA reads TGTGCCAGCAGTTACGTCTCTAGCAATGAGCAGTTCTTC. It specifies CASSYVSSNEQFF.

This clonotype appeared many times. The rearrangement joins TRBV5-1 to TRBJ1-1, with 8 bases matching TRBD1. Germline V gene lookup returns CDR1 SGHRS and CDR2 YFSETQ. J was trimmed by 7 bases and V by 0 bases; bases with no gene match: 5. CDR3 length: 14 residues. CDR3 nucleotide sequence: TGCGCCAGCAGCTTGGCTCGACAGGGGAGTGAAGCTTTCTTT. Protein: CASSLARQGSEAFF.

Points on this clonotype: With a much larger clone just one base away, this may be a read error. The chain carries TRBV5-6 and TRBJ2-7, with 8 bases aligning to TRBD1. Germline V gene data show CDR1 as SGHDT and CDR2 as YYEEEE. The CDR3 runs 14 residues. The junction had 9 bases not matched to a gene; V was cut back by 7 bases and J by 3 bases. For the CDR3, the DNA is TGTGCCAGCTGCGTAGACAGGGGAAGCTACGAGCAGTACGTC. Its translation is CASCVDRGSYEQYV.

In its sample, this clonotype was seen many times. The genes are TRBV20-1 and TRBJ2-3; D is unresolved. Trimming removed 2 bases at V and 4 bases at J, with 7 bases between. The germline V gene has CDR1 DFQATT and CDR2 SNEGSKA (reference sequence). The CDR3 consists of 12 residues. CDR3 sequence: CSARKVADTQYF. The CDR3 DNA sequence: TGCAGTGCTAGAAAAGTGGCAGATACGCAGTATTTT.

This clonotype was seen repeatedly, ten times or more. This rearrangement joins TRBV7-9 to TRBJ2-1; no clear D gene. The CDR3 spans 12 residues. The germline gives CDR1 SEHNR, CDR2 FQNEAQ (reference sequence). The V end lost 5 bases, the J end lost 10 bases, and 12 bases lay between the germline ends. CDR3 coding DNA: TGTGCCAGCAGCGCCGCTACAGAAGAGCAGTTCTTC. Its protein is CASSAATEEQFF.

Many counts were recorded for this clonotype. This sequence joins TRBV7-9 and TRBJ1-1; no reliable D call. The CDR3 runs to 13 residues. Germline assignment: CDR1 SEHNR and CDR2 FQNEAQ (reference sequence). Trimming took off 3 bases at V and 3 bases at J, with 8 bases between the two ends. CDR3 DNA: TGTGCCAGCAGCTTCCCCGGAGACACTGAAGCTTTCTTT. Translation gives CASSFPGDTEAFF. Combining the CDR3 with reference TRBV7-9 and TRBJ1-1 gives the whole variable domain DTGVSQNPRHKITKRGQNVTFRCDPISEHNRLYWYRQTLGQGPEFLTYFQNEAQLEKSRLLSDRFSAERPKGSFSTLEIQRTEQGDSAMYLCASSFPGDTEAFFGQGTRLTVV.

This clonotype has ten or more counts. The V gene is TRBV12-3 or TRBV12-4, the J gene TRBJ1-1; D is perhaps TRBD1 (5 bases). This CDR3 spans 16 amino acids. Trimming took off 0 bases at V and 1 base at J, with 12 bases between the two ends. The CDR3 spells CASSLARGSANTEAFF. DNA of the CDR3: TGTGCCAGCAGTTTAGCGCGGGGCAGTGCGAACACTGAAGCTTTCTTT.

There are many counts of this clonotype. The chain combines TRBV20-1 with TRBJ2-1; TRBD2 aligns across 10 bases. Germline trimming cut 3 bases from V and 6 bases from J; bases unmatched to any gene: 14. The CDR3 length is 17 residues. Germline V gene data show CDR1 as DFQATT and CDR2 as SNEGSKA (reference sequence). CDR3: CSASLPFLAGDGNEQFF. As DNA, the CDR3 is TGCAGTGCTAGCCTCCCATTCCTAGCGGGGGATGGCAATGAGCAGTTCTTC.

This clonotype occurred many times. The chain carries TRBV5-4 and TRBJ2-5; D may be TRBD1 or TRBD2 (6 bases each). The V gene's germline CDR1 is SGHNT and CDR2 YYREEE (reference sequence). The V gene lost 8 bases and the J gene lost 5 bases, with 10 bases spanning the gap. There are 11 residues in the CDR3. CDR3 DNA sequence: TGTGCCAGTAAAGGGGGGGAGACCCAGTACTTC. Its translation is CASKGGETQYF. Drawing the rest from reference TRBV5-4 and TRBJ2-5, the complete variable domain is ETGVTQSPTHLIKTRGQQVTLRCSSQSGHNTVSWYQQALGQGPQFIFQYYREEENGRGNFPPRFSGLQFPNYSSELNVNALELDDSALYLCASKGGETQYFGPGTRLLVL.

In its sample, this clonotype was seen many times. The genes are TRBV2 and TRBJ1-1; 7 nucleotides line up with TRBD1. CDR1 and CDR2 from the germline V gene are SNHLY and FYNNEI. The CDR3 is 13 amino acids. The V gene end was trimmed by 8 bases and the J gene end by 5 bases; junction bases not matched to a gene: 8. CDR3 region: CASSDRELTEAFF. The CDR3, as DNA: TGTGCCAGCTCCGACAGGGAATTGACTGAAGCTTTCTTT. Together with reference TRBV2 and TRBJ1-1, the CDR3 gives the full variable domain: EPEVTQTPSHQVTQMGQEVILRCVPISNHLYFYWYRQILGQKVEFLVSFYNNEISEKSEIFDDQFSVERPDGSNFTLKIRSTKLEDSAMYFCASSDRELTEAFFGQGTRLTVV.

This clonotype has ten or more counts. This chain links TRBV5-5 with TRBJ1-5, with unresolved D. V lost 5 bases and J lost 5, with 20 bases in between. This CDR3 region has 16 residues. The germline CDR1 and CDR2 sequences are SGHKS and YYEKEE (reference sequence). DNA of the CDR3: TGTGCCAGCAGTTCTGAAGCATACATCGGGCATCAGCCCCAGCATTTT. Its translation is CASSSEAYIGHQPQHF. Full variable domain (outside the CDR3, taken from reference TRBV5-5 and TRBJ1-5): DAGVTQSPTHLIKTRGQQVTLRCSPISGHKSVSWYQQVLGQGPQFIFQYYEKEERGRGNFPDRFSARQFPNYSSELNVNALLLGDSALYLCASSSEAYIGHQPQHFGDGTRLSIL.

This clonotype was counted between two and nine times. V and J are TRBV7-2 and TRBJ2-7, with D perhaps matching TRBD1 or TRBD2 (6 bases each). The CDR3 covers 15 residues. Trimming left V 1 base short and J 1 base short, with 11 bases between. The germline gives CDR1 SGHTA, CDR2 FQGNSA. Here the CDR3 reads CASSLGGAVSYEQYF. The CDR3 region has the DNA TGTGCCAGCAGCTTAGGGGGGGCAGTGTCCTACGAGCAGTACTTC.

The chain combines TRBV19 with TRBJ1-5, with D possibly TRBD1 on 5 matching bases. This CDR3 is 14 amino acids long. V was cut by 7 bases and J by 4 bases, with 14 bases left in between. Germline V CDR1 and CDR2: LNHDA, SQIVND (reference sequence). The CDR3 loop is CASTVTRGNQPQHF. The CDR3, as DNA: TGTGCCAGTACCGTAACGCGGGGGAATCAGCCCCAGCATTTT.

This clonotype was detected many times. V and J are TRBV5-1 and TRBJ1-1, with 7 positions matching TRBD1. The CDR3 runs to 15 residues. Per germline, CDR1 SGHRS and CDR2 YFSETQ. V trimming: 3 bases; J trimming: 0 bases; junction bases outside the gene matches: 5. The CDR3 loop reads CASSSDRAMNTEAFF. DNA of the CDR3: TGCGCCAGCAGCTCCGACAGGGCGATGAACACTGAAGCTTTCTTT.

This clonotype was counted only a few times. The chain uses TRBV5-6 and TRBJ1-5; the match to TRBD1 covers 9 bases. The CDR3 runs 15 residues. Germline CDR1 SGHDT, CDR2 YYEEEE. J lost 3 bases, V lost 0 bases, and 1 base had no gene match. CDR3 residues: CASSLGDRDNQPQHF. CDR3 nucleotides: TGTGCCAGCAGCTTGGGGGACAGGGACAATCAGCCCCAGCATTTT.

Many counts were recorded for this clonotype. The chain links TRBV4-3 to TRBJ1-2, with D unclear. Germline V gene lookup returns CDR1 LGHNA and CDR2 YSLEER. This CDR3 has 14 residues. With 4 bases removed from V and 4 bases from J, the gap between germline ends came to 13 bases. CDR3 amino acids: CASSPAAGGYGYTF. The CDR3 DNA is TGCGCCAGCAGCCCGGCCGCAGGTGGCTATGGCTACACCTTC.

This clonotype was observed many times. The chain is built from TRBV20-1 and TRBJ2-3, with TRBD2 matching 8 bases. The germline gives CDR1 DFQATT, CDR2 SNEGSKA (reference sequence). V shed 1 base and J 0 bases; nucleotides not matched to a gene: 12. The CDR3 length is 18 residues. CDR3 protein: CSARVGRGSGASTDTQYF. Written as DNA, the CDR3 is TGCAGTGCTAGAGTGGGCAGGGGTAGCGGGGCTAGCACAGATACGCAGTATTTT.

The sample holds many counts of this clonotype. The chain recombines TRBV6-2 or TRBV6-3 with TRBJ2-1; 10 bases agree with TRBD2. The CDR3 contains 18 residues. Looked up from germline, CDR1 is MNHEY and CDR2 is SVGEGT. V shed 4 bases and J 4 bases; nucleotides not matched to a gene: 13. For the CDR3, the DNA is TGTGCCAGCAGTTCCTCGCTATTAGCGGGGGGCCATTACAATGAGCAGTTCTTC. It translates to CASSSSLLAGGHYNEQFF.

This clonotype has more than one count but fewer than ten. The chain joins TRBV28 to TRBJ2-1; 8 bases agree with TRBD2. CDR1 and CDR2 (germline): MDHEN, SYDVKM. This CDR3 region has 15 residues. The junction had 0 bases not matched to a gene; V was cut back by 2 bases and J by 0 bases. The CDR3 loop is CASSLLAGSYNEQFF. The CDR3 coding sequence is TGTGCCAGCAGTTTACTAGCGGGCTCCTACAATGAGCAGTTCTTC.

Many counts were recorded for this clonotype. The chain couples TRBV7-3 to TRBJ2-1, with a possible D match to TRBD1 (5 bases). The germline gives CDR1 SGHTA, CDR2 FQGTGA. The CDR3 length is 13 residues. The V end was cut by 5 bases, the J end by 4 bases, with 9 bases between. The CDR3 reads CASSADSYNEQFF. The CDR3 DNA reads TGTGCCAGCAGCGCCGACAGTTACAATGAGCAGTTCTTC.

This clonotype was observed at least ten times. J is TRBJ1-4 and V is TRBV9; D unclear. The CDR3 is made up of 12 amino acids. V lost 3 bases and J 6 bases, leaving 6 bases between the germline ends. Per the germline V gene, CDR1 is SGDLS and CDR2 is YYNGEE. In DNA, the CDR3 is TGTGCCAGCAGCGCTTACGATGAAAAACTGTTTTTT. Translated, it gives CASSAYDEKLFF.